These 14 T cell receptor beta chains were all obtained from the same sample, sequenced in a study of cytomegalovirus exposure and HLA in healthy donors. The PCR contained 60 Vbeta and 13 Jbeta primers. Sequenced by immunoSEQ multiplex PCR; TCRdb stores in-frame clones only, minus some. This sample has about 170,000 clones; 81% occur once, and the top ten carry roughly 4.9%. Sequenced: PBMCs. The receptors shown here come from a woman under 30 in good health and CMV-seropositive.

The chain has TRBV9 and TRBJ1-6; 7 bases map to TRBD1. CDR3 size: 16 residues. Trimming removed 3 bases from V and 3 bases from J; junction bases left unmatched: 6. The germline CDR1 and CDR2 sequences are SGDLS and YYNGEE. This CDR3 reads CASSASGTDYNSPLHF. In nucleotides, the CDR3 is TGTGCCAGCAGCGCTTCCGGGACAGACTATAATTCACCCCTCCACTTT.

This chain uses TRBV11-2 with TRBJ2-5; 9 bases align to TRBD1. The germline V gene encodes CDR1 SGHAT and CDR2 FQNNGV. Losses at the gene ends were 5 bases for V and 8 bases for J; bases not matched to a gene: 12. The CDR3 runs 15 residues. CDR3 protein: CASSASWDRERTQYF. The CDR3, as DNA: TGTGCCAGCAGCGCTAGTTGGGACAGGGAACGCACCCAGTACTTC. Filled out from reference TRBV11-2 and TRBJ2-5, the complete variable domain reads EAGVAQSPRYKIIEKRQSVAFWCNPISGHATLYWYQQILGQGPKLLIQFQNNGVVDDSQLPKDRFSAERLKGVDSTLKIQPAKLEDSAVYLCASSASWDRERTQYFGPGTRLLVL.

This clone turned up a few times. The gene calls are TRBV5-4 and TRBJ2-3, with TRBD2 matching over 7 bases. This CDR3 comprises 13 residues. Losses at the gene ends were 7 bases for V and 0 bases for J; bases not matched to a gene: 2. Germline V lookup: CDR1 SGHNT, CDR2 YYREEE (reference sequence). The CDR3 spells CASPGGSTDTQYF. CDR3 nucleotides: TGTGCCAGCCCGGGGGGAAGCACAGATACGCAGTATTTT. The variable domain in full, completed from reference TRBV5-4 and TRBJ2-3, reads ETGVTQSPTHLIKTRGQQVTLRCSSQSGHNTVSWYQQALGQGPQFIFQYYREEENGRGNFPPRFSGLQFPNYSSELNVNALELDDSALYLCASPGGSTDTQYFGPGTRLTVL.

This clone has only one observation. V gene TRBV27 combines with J gene TRBJ2-7; 8 bases are shared with TRBD1. The V gene end was trimmed by 5 bases and the J gene end by 2 bases; junction bases not matched to a gene: 5. The CDR3 runs 14 residues. The germline gives CDR1 MNHEY, CDR2 SMNVEV (reference sequence). DNA of the CDR3: TGTGCCAGCAGTCCAGGGGGCCCCCCCTACGAGCAGTACTTC. Translating it yields CASSPGGPPYEQYF.

Only a few counts were recorded for this clone. V usage is TRBV27 and J usage is TRBJ1-2; 9 nucleotides agree with TRBD1. Germline V lookup: CDR1 MNHEY, CDR2 SMNVEV (reference sequence). With 6 bases clipped from V and 7 bases from J, the junction kept 6 bases outside the gene matches. The CDR3 length is 13 residues. The CDR3 loop is CASSPGTGTGYTF. The CDR3 nucleotides read TGTGCCAGCAGCCCGGGGACAGGGACTGGCTACACCTTC.

The rearrangement joins TRBV30 to TRBJ2-1, with 8 nucleotides matching TRBD2. V trimming: 3 bases; J trimming: 9 bases; junction bases outside the gene matches: 7. From germline, CDR1 is GTSNPN and CDR2 SVGIG (reference sequence). The CDR3 is made up of 13 amino acids. The DNA for the CDR3 is TGTGCCTGGAGGCCGGGACTAGGATCTGAGCAGTTCTTC. It yields the protein CAWRPGLGSEQFF. The full variable domain, its missing parts supplied by reference TRBV30 and TRBJ2-1, is SQTIHQWPATLVQPVGSPLSLECTVEGTSNPNLYWYRQAAGRGLQLLFYSVGIGQISSEVPQNLSASRPQDRQFILSSKKLLLSDSGFYLCAWRPGLGSEQFFGPGTRLTVL.

The chain employs TRBV19 and TRBJ1-2; TRBD1 agrees at 9 bases. There are 16 residues in the CDR3. V was pared by 7 bases and J by 4 bases, with 13 bases of the junction left unmatched. Germline V CDR1 and CDR2: LNHDA, SQIVND (reference sequence). This chain's CDR3 is CASKTLGTGWGYGYTF. Written as DNA, the CDR3 is TGTGCCAGTAAAACCTTAGGGACAGGGTGGGGCTATGGCTACACCTTC.

J is TRBJ1-4 and V is TRBV2; D gene unclear. Between the trimmed V and J ends, which lost 1 base and 13 bases, there was a span of 25 bases. The CDR3 length is 17 residues. Germline CDR1 is SNHLY and CDR2 is FYNNEI. CDR3 DNA: TGTGCCAGCAGTGAAGACGGGAAGGAAGCGTGGAGGTTTGGACTGTTTTTT. Translating gives CASSEDGKEAWRFGLFF.

V is TRBV5-4 and J is TRBJ1-3; 7 bases fit TRBD1. Germline loops: CDR1 SGHNT, CDR2 YYREEE (reference sequence). V trimming: 4 bases; J trimming: 0 bases; junction bases outside the gene matches: 4. The CDR3 is 15 amino acids. The CDR3 DNA reads as TGTGCCAGCAGCCTGACAGGGACCTCTGGAAACACCATATATTTT. It yields the protein CASSLTGTSGNTIYF.

V is TRBV30 and J is TRBJ2-1; possible D gene TRBD1, 5 bases. The V end was cut by 5 bases, the J end by 9 bases, with 14 bases between. The CDR3 consists of 12 residues. Per the germline V gene, CDR1 is GTSNPN and CDR2 is SVGIG (reference sequence). The CDR3 bases are TGTGCCTGGGGACGGACATCGAGTGAGCAGTTCTTC. Translated, it gives CAWGRTSSEQFF.

This clone was observed a handful of times. This sequence joins TRBV7-3 and TRBJ1-1, with D possibly TRBD1 on 6 matching bases. This CDR3 has 15 residues. Germline V CDR1 and CDR2: SGHTA, FQGTGA. V gave up 4 bases and J gave up 1 base, with 13 bases separating them. The CDR3 DNA follows: TGTGCCAGCAGCTCGCGGACAGATGGGAACACTGAAGCTTTCTTT. It is translated as CASSSRTDGNTEAFF.

This clone was recorded only once. The gene calls are TRBV4-1 and TRBJ1-2; a possible D gene is TRBD1 (5 bases). The germline V and J ends were trimmed by 0 bases and 1 base, with 15 bases remaining between them. This CDR3 has 17 amino acids. Per the germline V gene, CDR1 is MGHRA and CDR2 is YSYEKL. CDR3 loop: CASSQDLDRSLNYGYTF. The CDR3 DNA sequence: TGCGCCAGCAGCCAAGATCTTGACAGATCCCTTAACTATGGCTACACCTTC.

This chain uses TRBV7-8 with TRBJ1-1, with 10 bases aligning to TRBD1. The CDR3 spans 12 residues. The J segment lost 10 bases and the V segment lost 3 bases, leaving 2 bases of the junction unmatched. Germline loops: CDR1 SGHVS, CDR2 FQNEAQ. The CDR3 sequence: CASSFDRGPAFF. The CDR3 DNA sequence: TGTGCCAGCAGCTTTGACAGGGGGCCAGCTTTCTTT.

A few counts support this clone. This sequence joins TRBV7-8 and TRBJ1-1; D possibly corresponds to TRBD1 (5 bases). The CDR3 has 16 amino acids. Germline V lookup: CDR1 SGHVS, CDR2 FQNEAQ. V shed 1 base and J shed 1 base, with 13 bases lying between them. The CDR3 DNA sequence: TGTGCCAGCAGCTTAGGGGGCGCCGGGGGGAACACTGAAGCTTTCTTT. This codes for CASSLGGAGGNTEAFF.